These 14 T cell receptor beta chains were all obtained from the same sample, sequenced in a study of identical twins. TCRdb re-analysed the 5' RACE reads in MiXCR, keeping a single row per CDR3 protein. The sample shows 450,000 to 600,000 distinct CDR3 sequences, more than 20% of them seen only once. These sequences were also reported in another study, on yellow fever vaccine responses in identical twins.

Sample: CD4+ T cells sorted from blood. The receptor source for this set is a woman aged 18 to 35 in good health.

This clonotype was counted many times. This chain uses TRBV25-1 with TRBJ2-1, with 11 bases fitting TRBD2. Germline V gene data show CDR1 as MGHDK and CDR2 as SYGVNS. V shed 5 bases, J shed 9 bases, and the junction held 6 bases outside the gene matches. The CDR3 is 14 amino acids. The CDR3 loop is CASSSSGRSTEQFF. The CDR3 DNA follows: TGTGCCAGCAGTTCTAGCGGGAGGAGCACTGAGCAGTTCTTC. The complete variable domain, with remaining parts taken from reference TRBV25-1 and TRBJ2-1, reads EADIYQTPRYLVIGTGKKITLECSQTMGHDKMYWYQQDPGMELHLIHYSYGVNSTEKGDLSSESTVSRIRTEHFPLTLESARPSHTSQYLCASSSSGRSTEQFFGPGTRLTVL.

The J gene is TRBJ2-3, the V gene TRBV12-3 or TRBV12-4, with D possibly called TRBD1 or TRBD2 (5 bases each). V was clipped by 5 bases and J by 4 bases, with 13 bases between them. The CDR3 spans 14 residues. CDR3 bases: TGTGCCAGCAGTCCCCAGGGAGTCGCAGATACGCAGTATTTT. Translating gives CASSPQGVADTQYF.

V and J are TRBV20-1 and TRBJ2-3, with TRBD2 matching over 8 bases. The CDR3 sequence is 15 residues long. Trimming removed 5 bases from V and 0 bases from J; junction bases left unmatched: 7. Germline loops: CDR1 DFQATT, CDR2 SNEGSKA (reference sequence). CDR3: CSAVGGGPSTDTQYF. Here the CDR3 DNA reads TGCAGTGCTGTCGGGGGGGGCCCTAGCACAGATACGCAGTATTTT.

This clonotype was seen once. The gene calls are TRBV20-1 and TRBJ2-2; D is uncertain. Germline V gene data show CDR1 as DFQATT and CDR2 as SNEGSKA (reference sequence). Trimming pared 0 bases from V and 2 bases from J, leaving 13 bases between. The CDR3 covers 16 residues. This CDR3 is CSAREVGQANTGELFF. The CDR3 DNA sequence: TGCAGTGCTAGAGAGGTTGGGCAGGCAAACACCGGGGAGCTGTTTTTT.

This clonotype was seen a handful of times. This chain joins TRBV20-1 and TRBJ1-4; D might be TRBD1 (5 bases). Germline V gene lookup returns CDR1 DFQATT and CDR2 SNEGSKA (reference sequence). The CDR3 contains 16 residues. V was clipped by 5 bases and J by 2 bases, with 18 bases between them. CDR3 protein: CSADSRASGTNEKLFF. The CDR3 nucleotides read TGCAGTGCTGACTCCCGGGCCTCAGGGACTAATGAAAAACTGTTTTTT.

The chain uses TRBV28 and TRBJ2-1; tentatively, D is TRBD1 (6 bases). Trimming took off 5 bases at V and 15 bases at J, with 14 bases between the two ends. In germline, CDR1 is MDHEN, CDR2 SYDVKM. This CDR3 spans 11 amino acids. The CDR3 region is CASSVDRNPFF. The CDR3 DNA is TGTGCCAGCAGTGTGGACAGAAATCCGTTCTTC. The full variable domain, rest sourced from reference TRBV28 and TRBJ2-1, is DVKVTQSSRYLVKRTGEKVFLECVQDMDHENMFWYRQDPGLGLRLIYFSYDVKMKEKGDIPEGYSVSREKKERFSLILESASTNQTSMYLCASSVDRNPFFGPGTRLTVL.

The chain combines TRBV18 with TRBJ2-7; D may be TRBD2 (5 bases). Germline CDR1 is KGHSH and CDR2 is LQKENI. V lost 4 bases and J lost 0, with 7 bases in between. The CDR3 is 13 amino acids. The CDR3 bases are TGTGCCAGCTCACGACTAACCTCCTACGAGCAGTACGTC. This gives the protein CASSRLTSYEQYV.

This clonotype came up many times. The junction shows a germline mismatch at one end, possibly a read error. The chain combines TRBV7-9 with TRBJ2-5; D is unresolved. Per the germline V gene, CDR1 is SEHNR and CDR2 is FQNEAQ (reference sequence). This CDR3 region has 15 residues. CDR3 bases: TGTGCCAGCACCTTAGTTCCGAACACCCAAGAGACCCAGTACTTC. It yields the protein CASTLVPNTQETQYF.

The V gene is TRBV18, the J gene TRBJ1-1; TRBD1 matches 11 bases. V shed 3 bases and J 5 bases; nucleotides not matched to a gene: 5. Looked up from germline, CDR1 is KGHSH and CDR2 is LQKENI. The CDR3 runs to 15 residues. The CDR3 protein is CASSPLDRGLTEAFF. DNA for the CDR3: TGTGCCAGCTCACCTCTGGACAGGGGGCTGACTGAAGCTTTCTTT.

Worth noting for this clonotype: The junction departs from the called germline gene at one end, perhaps through a read error. This chain connects TRBV11-1 to TRBJ2-2, with 10 bases aligning to TRBD1. The CDR3 contains 16 residues. Germline CDR1 is SGHAT and CDR2 is FQDESV (reference sequence). CDR3 nucleotide sequence: TGTGCCAGCAGCGGACAGGGGGGATCGAACACCCGGGAGCTGTTTTTT. Translated: CASSGQGGSNTRELFF. The complete variable domain, with remaining parts taken from reference TRBV11-1 and TRBJ2-2, reads EAEVAQSPRYKITEKSQAVAFWCDPISGHATLYWYRQILGQGPELLVQFQDESVVDDSQLPKDRFSAERLKGVDSTLKIQPAELGDSAMYLCASSGQGGSNTRELFFGEGSRLTVL.

The V call is TRBV20-1, the J call TRBJ1-2; weak D call: TRBD1 (6 bases). Germline loops: CDR1 DFQATT, CDR2 SNEGSKA (reference sequence). This CDR3 comprises 12 residues. Trimming shortened V by 2 bases and J by 12 bases, and 16 bases separated the two germline ends. CDR3 DNA sequence: TGCAGTGCTAGACCGAGGGACACCCAGAACACCTTC. It yields the protein CSARPRDTQNTF.

This clonotype was seen a handful of times. V usage is TRBV12-3 or TRBV12-4 and J usage is TRBJ1-1; possible D gene TRBD1, 6 bases. CDR3 length: 14 residues. Trimming cost V 6 bases and J 11 bases, with 22 bases left between them. Written as DNA, the CDR3 is TGTGCCAGCAGACCCTCCGGGGGGGCGCCAGTGGCTTTCTTT. Encoded protein: CASRPSGGAPVAFF.

The gene calls are TRBV6-1 and TRBJ2-1, with no clear D. CDR1 and CDR2 from the germline V gene are MNHNS and SASEGT. Trimming pared 4 bases from V and 6 bases from J, leaving 19 bases between. This CDR3 region has 16 residues. The CDR3 sequence: CASSVGLLQPGNEQFF. DNA of the CDR3: TGTGCCAGCAGTGTGGGTTTGTTACAGCCGGGCAATGAGCAGTTCTTC.

This clonotype came up a few times. The chain joins TRBV20-1 to TRBJ1-1, with D tentatively TRBD1 (5 bases). Germline loops: CDR1 DFQATT, CDR2 SNEGSKA (reference sequence). The CDR3 is made up of 16 amino acids. Between the trimmed V and J ends, which lost 4 bases and 1 base, there was a span of 19 bases. The CDR3 DNA reads as TGCAGTGCTAAATGGGGCGCCACTCTCAAGAACACTGAAGCTTTCTTT. Its translation: CSAKWGATLKNTEAFF.